This T cell receptor beta chain was sequenced during a study of persistence of HIV-infected CD4 T cells. The stimulus was lysate of CMV-infected fibroblasts, approximately 9.7 ug/mL. Responding CD4+ T cells were sorted by upregulation of both CD40 ligand and CD69. In its sample, this clone was seen a few times. Its antigen is not known. This was the immunoSEQ version 4 assay in survey mode. TCRdb keeps only in-frame clones here, not all; method: immunoSEQ multiplex PCR. The sample contains approximately 5,000 clones, around two thirds of which appear only once. Specimen: CD4+ T cells sorted from PBMCs after approximately 19-hour stimulation, collected from a patient who received antiretroviral therapy. This TCR came from an adult man with HIV who was CMV-seropositive.

The CDR3 nucleotides are TGTGCCAGCAGCTTAGGCGGGTATAGCAATCAGCCCCAGCATTTT. The encoded protein is CASSLGGYSNQPQHF. This chain links TRBV7-9 with TRBJ1-5, with D hard to call. The length of the CDR3 is 15 residues. With 1 base removed from V and 0 bases from J, the gap between germline ends came to 7 bases. The germline gives CDR1 SEHNR, CDR2 FQNEAQ (reference sequence).